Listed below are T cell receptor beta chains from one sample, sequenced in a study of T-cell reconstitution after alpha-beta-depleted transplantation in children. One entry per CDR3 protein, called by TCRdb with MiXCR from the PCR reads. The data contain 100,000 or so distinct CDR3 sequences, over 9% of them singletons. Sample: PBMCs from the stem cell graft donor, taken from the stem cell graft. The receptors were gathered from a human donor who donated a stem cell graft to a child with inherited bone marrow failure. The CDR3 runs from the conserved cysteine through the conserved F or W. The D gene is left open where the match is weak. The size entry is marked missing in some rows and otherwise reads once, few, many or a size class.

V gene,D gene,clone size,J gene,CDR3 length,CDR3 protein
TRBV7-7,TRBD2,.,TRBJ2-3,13,CASSPGTTYTQYF
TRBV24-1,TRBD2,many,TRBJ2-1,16,CATSDDAGGGLNEQFF
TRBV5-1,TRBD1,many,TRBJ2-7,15,CASSFNRGRSYEQYF
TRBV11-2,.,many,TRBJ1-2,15,CASSPRGDASGGYTF
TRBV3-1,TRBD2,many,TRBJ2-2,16,CASSSRLAGYTGELFF
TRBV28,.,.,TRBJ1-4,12,CASSFQSEKLFF
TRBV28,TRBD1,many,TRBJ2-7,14,CASSQLTGAYEQYF
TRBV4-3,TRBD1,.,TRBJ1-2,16,CASSRGGGQISDGYTF
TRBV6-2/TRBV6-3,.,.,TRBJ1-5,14,CASSTGIGNQPQHF
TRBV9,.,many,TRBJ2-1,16,CASSAAGAPLGHEQFF
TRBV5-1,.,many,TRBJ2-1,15,CASSLGRPTYNEQFF
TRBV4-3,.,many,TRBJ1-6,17,CASSQEWGASYNSPLHF
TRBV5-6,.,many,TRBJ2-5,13,CASSPGQRGTQYF
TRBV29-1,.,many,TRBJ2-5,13,CSVAIVQGETQYF
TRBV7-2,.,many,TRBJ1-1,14,CASSPSGLNTEAFF
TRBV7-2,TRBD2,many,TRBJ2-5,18,CASSLGLAGIFNQETQYF
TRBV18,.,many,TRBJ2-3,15,CASSRPAASTDTQYF
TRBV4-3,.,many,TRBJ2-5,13,CASSQGSQETQYF
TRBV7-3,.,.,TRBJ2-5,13,CASSLYRGETQYF
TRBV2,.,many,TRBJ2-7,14,CASSENRTPYEQYF
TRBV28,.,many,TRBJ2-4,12,CASSLVLNIQYF
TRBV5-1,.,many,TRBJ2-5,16,CASSPQLGASGETQYF
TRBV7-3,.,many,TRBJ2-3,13,CASSPNRKDTQYF
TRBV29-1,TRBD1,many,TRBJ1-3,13,CSVAQGSGGTIYF
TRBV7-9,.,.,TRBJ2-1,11,CASTRIEEQFF
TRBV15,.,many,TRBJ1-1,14,CATSRGGGRREAFF
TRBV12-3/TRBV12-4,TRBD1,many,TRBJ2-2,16,CASSLGRGSNTGELFF
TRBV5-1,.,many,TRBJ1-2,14,CASSLAGGIYGYTF
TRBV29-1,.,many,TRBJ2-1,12,CSVHFQYNEQFF
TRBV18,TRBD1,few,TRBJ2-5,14,CASSRQGEEETQYF
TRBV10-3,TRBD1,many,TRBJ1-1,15,CAISESTGTGTEAFF
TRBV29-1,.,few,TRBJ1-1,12,CSAKQAVTEAFF
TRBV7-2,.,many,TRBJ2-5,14,CASSFTIGEETQYF
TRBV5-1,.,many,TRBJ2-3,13,CASATLGTDTQYF
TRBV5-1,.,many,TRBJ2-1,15,CASSLEGTPYNEQFF
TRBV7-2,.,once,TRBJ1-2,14,CASSLEHRLYGYTF
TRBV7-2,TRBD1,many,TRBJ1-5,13,CASSPDRFEPQHF
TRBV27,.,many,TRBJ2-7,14,CASGSEGPTYEQYF
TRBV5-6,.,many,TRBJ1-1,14,CASHPYRQNTEAFF
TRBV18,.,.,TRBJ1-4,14,CASSPPGQREKLFF
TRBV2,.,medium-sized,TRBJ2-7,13,CASSAQGFHEQYF
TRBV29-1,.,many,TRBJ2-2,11,CSVQGTGELFF
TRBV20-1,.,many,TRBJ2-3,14,CSARPPGRGDTQYF
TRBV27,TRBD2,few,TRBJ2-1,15,CASSKSSGSYNEQFF
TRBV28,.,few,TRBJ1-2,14,CASSQGPVIGGYTF
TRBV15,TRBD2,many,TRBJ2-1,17,CATSVDGTSGGAWEQFF